Listed below are T cell receptor beta chains from one sample, sequenced in a study of blood T cell repertoires in COVID-19. Some clones are missing from TCRdb's copy, which holds only in-frame ones; the method was immunoSEQ multiplex PCR. The repertoire holds approximately 250,000 clones, 80% to 90% seen once, with approximately 4% in the top ten. Specimen: PBMCs or T cells enriched from blood (not recorded which). The receptors shown here come from a woman aged 30 to 39 with acute COVID-19. Both conserved end residues are part of each CDR3. The order of the fields is J gene, V gene, clone size, D gene, CDR3 DNA, CDR3 protein. D genes are given only for firm matches. Not all rows give a size; the values are once, few, many and, for expanded clones, a class.

TRBJ2-7 | TRBV4-1 | - | TRBD1 | TGCGCCAGCAGCCAAGTAGCTGGGACAGGGAAGTACGAGCAGTACTTC | CASSQVAGTGKYEQYF
TRBJ2-7 | TRBV27 | once | TRBD1 | TGTGCCAGCAGCCCGGGGACAGGGGGGGTCCTCGAGCAGTACTTC | CASSPGTGGVLEQYF
TRBJ2-7 | TRBV7-3 | once | TRBD1 | TGTGCCAGCAGCTTAATCGGGACAGGGGTCGGCGAGCAGTACTTC | CASSLIGTGVGEQYF
TRBJ2-2 | TRBV7-9 | - | - | TGTGCCAGCAGCTGGGATTGGGGGGAGGACACCGGGGAGCTGTTTTTT | CASSWDWGEDTGELFF
TRBJ2-1 | TRBV12-5 | - | - | TGTGCTAGTGGTTTGTCCGGGTCTGGAGAGCAGTTCTTC | CASGLSGSGEQFF
TRBJ1-4 | TRBV25-1 | once | TRBD1 | TGTGCCAGCAGTGAACCCATGACAGGGGCTAATGAAAAACTGTTTTTT | CASSEPMTGANEKLFF
TRBJ1-3 | TRBV6-5 | once | - | TGTGCCAGCAACCTGAGCTCTGGAAACACCATATATTTT | CASNLSSGNTIYF
TRBJ2-7 | TRBV5-8 | - | - | TGTGCCAGCAGCTTTCCGGGGGTGAGGGAGCAGTACTTC | CASSFPGVREQYF
TRBJ2-2 | TRBV6-5 | once | TRBD2 | TGTGCCAGCAGTTACTCACTAGCGTCAGGCACCGGGGAGCTGTTTTTT | CASSYSLASGTGELFF
TRBJ2-7 | TRBV6-5 | - | TRBD1 | TGTGCCAGCAGACGACAGGGCGAGCAGTACTTC | CASRRQGEQYF
TRBJ1-4 | TRBV27 | - | TRBD1 | TGTGCCAGCAGTTCAGGGACAGGGAATATCGTTGAAAAACTGTTTTTT | CASSSGTGNIVEKLFF
TRBJ2-1 | TRBV28 | - | TRBD2 | TGTGCCAGCAGTTTATGCATAACTCGGGAGGGGTGTGAGCAGTTCTTC | CASSLCITREGCEQFF
TRBJ2-1 | TRBV12-3/TRBV12-4 | few | - | TGTGCCAGCAGTTTACTAGGGGTCAGTGAGCAGTTCTTC | CASSLLGVSEQFF
TRBJ2-2 | TRBV6-5 | - | TRBD1 | TGTGCCAGCAGTTACGACAGGGGTGCCGGGGAGCTGTTTTTT | CASSYDRGAGELFF
TRBJ2-7 | TRBV9 | - | TRBD1 | TGTGCCAGCAGCTCGGGGACAGGAGCTTCTGAGCAGTACTTC | CASSSGTGASEQYF
TRBJ2-2 | TRBV7-9 | - | - | TGTGCCAGCAGCCCAAGTGCGTCGGGCACCGGGGAGCTGTTTTTT | CASSPSASGTGELFF
TRBJ1-5 | TRBV6-7 | - | TRBD1 | TGTGCCAGCAGGACCAAGCACAGGGGGCGTAGCAATCAGCCCCAGCATTTT | CASRTKHRGRSNQPQHF
TRBJ1-1 | TRBV30 | few | TRBD1 | TGTGCCTGGAGTGTTGGGACAGGCACTGAAGCTTTCTTT | CAWSVGTGTEAFF
TRBJ2-5 | TRBV6-2/TRBV6-3 | - | - | TGTGCCAGCAGTTATGACACCAAGAGATCCCAGTACTTC | CASSYDTKRSQYF
TRBJ1-6 | TRBV13 | - | - | TGTGCCAGCAGCTTCGAGGGAGGAAATTCACCCCTCCACTTT | CASSFEGGNSPLHF
TRBJ2-3 | TRBV15 | - | - | TGTGCCACCAGCAGAGATCTAGGCACAGATACGCAGTATTTT | CATSRDLGTDTQYF
TRBJ2-1 | TRBV14 | - | TRBD1 | TGTGCCAGTAAGTTTTCGGACAGGGCCTACAATGAGCAGTTCTTC | CASKFSDRAYNEQFF
TRBJ2-4 | TRBV18 | - | - | TGTGCCAGCTCACCACCGGCGGGGATTAAAAACATTCAGTACTTC | CASSPPAGIKNIQYF
TRBJ1-1 | TRBV28 | - | - | TGTGCCAGCAGCCTAATACCGGGGGACACTGAAGCTTTCTTT | CASSLIPGDTEAFF
TRBJ2-1 | TRBV15 | - | TRBD2 | TGTGCCACCAGCAGAGGTGTTAGCGGGACCACCTCGGAGAATGAGCAGTTCTTC | CATSRGVSGTTSENEQFF
TRBJ2-1 | TRBV3-1/TRBV3-2 | - | TRBD2 | TGTGCCAGCAGCCCCCGAATGAGCGGGATCCCCCTCTACAATGAGCAGTTCTTC | CASSPRMSGIPLYNEQFF
TRBJ2-7 | TRBV18 | - | - | TGTGCCAGCTCACCACCGGGACTCAGCTACGAGCAGTACTTC | CASSPPGLSYEQYF
TRBJ1-5 | TRBV19 | once | TRBD1 | TGTGCCAGTAGTAAACACCGGGACAGGGGGACGCAGCCCCAGCATTTT | CASSKHRDRGTQPQHF
TRBJ2-7 | TRBV7-9 | - | TRBD2 | TGTGCCAGCAGCCCGCGGACTAGCTTGTCCTACGAGCAGTACTTC | CASSPRTSLSYEQYF
TRBJ2-7 | TRBV7-2 | - | - | TGTGCCAGCAGCTCCACTAGTCTCTTTAGCGAGCAGTACTTC | CASSSTSLFSEQYF
TRBJ2-3 | TRBV6-1 | - | TRBD2 | TGTGCCAGCAGTGAAGTGGCGGGAGGGCCGACAGATACGCAGTATTTT | CASSEVAGGPTDTQYF
TRBJ1-5 | TRBV19 | - | - | TGTGCCAGTAGTATGGGTAGGAGGCAGCCCCAGCATTTT | CASSMGRRQPQHF
TRBJ2-1 | TRBV5-6 | once | TRBD2 | TGTGCCAGCAGCTATAGGGTCAGACTAGCGGGAGACAATGAGCAGTTCTTC | CASSYRVRLAGDNEQFF
TRBJ1-2 | TRBV7-9 | few | - | TGTGCCAGCAGCTTAATCCAATCGGATGGCTACACCTTC | CASSLIQSDGYTF
TRBJ2-1 | TRBV9 | - | TRBD1 | TGTGCCAGCAGCGTCACGGGACAGGGGTTAAATGAGCAGTTCTTC | CASSVTGQGLNEQFF
TRBJ2-1 | TRBV2 | - | TRBD2 | TGTGCCAGCAGTGGACTAGCGGGAGGGTTCTCCTACAATGAGCAGTTCTTC | CASSGLAGGFSYNEQFF
TRBJ1-4 | TRBV18 | - | TRBD1 | TGTGCCAGCTCATTGGGGACAGCCACAACTAATGAAAAACTGTTTTTT | CASSLGTATTNEKLFF
TRBJ2-3 | TRBV6-5 | - | - | TGTGCCATCCTACGACAGCGTACCGGCACAGATACGCAGTATTTT | CAILRQRTGTDTQYF
TRBJ2-1 | TRBV28 | - | TRBD2 | TGTGCCAGCAGTCTAACTAGCGGGAGTTCCTACAATGAGCAGTTCTTC | CASSLTSGSSYNEQFF
TRBJ1-2 | TRBV7-2 | - | - | TGTGCCAGCAGCCATTACAGGGAGCTTGGCTACACCTTC | CASSHYRELGYTF
TRBJ1-2 | TRBV7-9 | - | TRBD1 | TGTGCCAGCAGCTTAGGTGGGACAGGGGGCCCCCACTATGGCTACACCTTC | CASSLGGTGGPHYGYTF
TRBJ2-3 | TRBV20-1 | - | - | TGCAGTGCTAGTTCAGGCTTAACAGATACGCAGTATTTT | CSASSGLTDTQYF
TRBJ1-4 | TRBV4-3 | - | - | TGCGCCAGCAGCCAAGACAGGGGTGGTGAAAAACTGTTTTTT | CASSQDRGGEKLFF
TRBJ2-1 | TRBV4-1 | - | TRBD2 | TGCGCCAGCAGCCCCGGACTAGCGGGCCTCAATGAGCAGTTCTTC | CASSPGLAGLNEQFF
TRBJ1-4 | TRBV13 | - | TRBD1 | TGTGCCAGCAGCTTGGACAGGGGGTCAACTAATGAAAAACTGTTTTTT | CASSLDRGSTNEKLFF
TRBJ1-3 | TRBV5-4 | - | TRBD1 | TGTGCCAGCAGCTTAACAGGGGTAGGAAACACCATATATTTT | CASSLTGVGNTIYF
TRBJ1-2 | TRBV30 | - | TRBD1 | TGTGCCTGGATTCCACGGACAGGGAATGGCTACACCTTC | CAWIPRTGNGYTF
TRBJ2-1 | TRBV12-3/TRBV12-4 | - | TRBD1 | TGTGCCAGCGGACAGGGCGGTGAGCAGTTCTTC | CASGQGGEQFF
TRBJ2-6 | TRBV29-1 | - | - | TGCAGCGTCTACAGGGATGGGGCCAACGTCCTGACTTTC | CSVYRDGANVLTF